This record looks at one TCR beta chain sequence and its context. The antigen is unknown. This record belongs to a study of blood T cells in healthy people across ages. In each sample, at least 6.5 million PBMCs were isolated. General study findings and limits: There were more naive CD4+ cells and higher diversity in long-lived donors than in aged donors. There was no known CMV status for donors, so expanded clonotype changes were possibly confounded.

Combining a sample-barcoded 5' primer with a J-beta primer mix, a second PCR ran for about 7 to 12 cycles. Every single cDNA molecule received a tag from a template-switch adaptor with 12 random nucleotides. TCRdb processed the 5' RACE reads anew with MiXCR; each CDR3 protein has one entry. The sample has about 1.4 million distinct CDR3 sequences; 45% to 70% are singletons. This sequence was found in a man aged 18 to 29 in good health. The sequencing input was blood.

The CDR3 loop reads CASSLQMGNTEAFF. CDR3 in DNA: TGTGCCAGCAGCCTCCAAATGGGAAACACTGAAGCTTTCTTT. The chain employs TRBV7-9 and TRBJ1-1; D remains ambiguous. V was pared by 5 bases and J by 2 bases, with 12 bases between. CDR1 SEHNR and CDR2 FQNEAQ come from the germline V gene (reference sequence). The CDR3 totals 14 residues.